The 21 T cell receptor beta chains reported below all come from one sample, sequenced in a study of blood T cell repertoires in COVID-19. The repertoire was sequenced with immunoSEQ multiplex PCR; TCRdb's copy has only in-frame clones and lacks some. Here the sample spans approximately 190,000 clones, around 85% being singletons. Sample: peripheral blood. The receptors derive from a man in his 70s with active or convalescent COVID-19.

V gene TRBV4-3 combines with J gene TRBJ2-3; maybe TRBD2 (6 bases). The CDR3 totals 19 residues. V was cut by 1 base and J by 2 bases, with 22 bases left in between. CDR1 is LGHNA and CDR2 is YSLEER in the germline V gene. The CDR3 here is CASSQGGGAAGRSTDTQYF. The CDR3 DNA reads as TGCGCCAGCAGCCAAGGGGGAGGCGCAGCGGGCAGATCCACAGATACGCAGTATTTT.

V and J are TRBV9 and TRBJ2-2; perhaps TRBD1 as D (5 bases). The CDR3 is 15 residues long. Trimming took off 0 bases at V and 1 base at J, with 7 bases between the two ends. The germline V gene has CDR1 SGDLS and CDR2 YYNGEE. CDR3 sequence reads: CASSVGGQNTGELFF. The CDR3 DNA reads as TGTGCCAGCAGCGTAGGGGGCCAGAACACCGGGGAGCTGTTTTTT. Supplemented by reference TRBV9 and TRBJ2-2, the full variable domain reads DSGVTQTPKHLITATGQRVTLRCSPRSGDLSVYWYQQSLDQGLQFLIQYYNGEERAKGNILERFSAQQFPDLHSELNLSSLELGDSALYFCASSVGGQNTGELFFGEGSRLTVL.

The chain has TRBV15 and TRBJ1-3; D may be TRBD1 (5 bases). The CDR3 is made up of 16 amino acids. In germline, CDR1 is LNHNV, CDR2 YYDKDF (reference sequence). The germline V and J ends were trimmed by 1 base and 3 bases, with 13 bases remaining between them. The CDR3 is CATSRGGRQGGNTIYF. The DNA of the CDR3 is TGTGCCACCAGCAGAGGGGGTCGGCAGGGTGGAAACACCATATATTTT. The whole variable domain, filled in from reference TRBV15 and TRBJ1-3, reads DAMVIQNPRYQVTQFGKPVTLSCSQTLNHNVMYWYQQKSSQAPKLLFHYYDKDFNNEADTPDNFQSRRPNTSFCFLDIRSPGLGDTAMYLCATSRGGRQGGNTIYFGEGSWLTVV.

The rearrangement links TRBV28 to TRBJ2-3; tentatively, D is TRBD1 (7 bases). Germline-derived CDR1 and CDR2 are MDHEN and SYDVKM. This CDR3 has 16 residues. Deletions cut 5 bases from V and 2 bases from J, with 17 bases between. The CDR3 DNA is TGTGCCAGCAGTGGGCCCAGGGGGACTTACACAGATACGCAGTATTTT. This gives the protein CASSGPRGTYTDTQYF.

This rearrangement joins TRBV10-3 to TRBJ1-5; no reliable D call. Trimming took 8 bases from V and 2 from J, leaving 7 bases between them. CDR3 size: 12 residues. Germline V CDR1 and CDR2: ENHRY, SYGVKD. The CDR3 here is CAIPLGNQPQHF. The DNA of the CDR3 is TGTGCCATCCCCCTTGGCAATCAGCCCCAGCATTTT.

This clone was observed a handful of times. The chain recombines TRBV11-2 with TRBJ2-5, with 10 nucleotides matching TRBD2. CDR3 size: 19 residues. Germline values: CDR1 SGHAT, CDR2 FQNNGV. V lost 1 base to trimming and J lost 2 bases; unmatched junction nucleotides: 13. CDR3 residues: CASSLVPSGSREGQETQYF. The CDR3 DNA reads as TGTGCCAGCAGCTTAGTTCCTAGCGGGAGCCGGGAAGGTCAAGAGACCCAGTACTTC.

The rearrangement joins TRBV5-4 to TRBJ2-3; TRBD2 aligns across 10 bases. This CDR3 contains 17 residues. Germline V CDR1 and CDR2: SGHNT, YYREEE (reference sequence). Unmatched junction bases numbered 7, after V lost 3 bases and J lost 0 bases. The CDR3: CASSWPRTSGSTDTQYF. The DNA for the CDR3 is TGTGCCAGCAGCTGGCCCAGGACTAGCGGTAGCACAGATACGCAGTATTTT.

V usage is TRBV7-6 and J usage is TRBJ2-1; 8 bases align to TRBD2. Germline assignment: CDR1 SGHVS and CDR2 FNYEAQ. V gave up 3 bases and J gave up 3 bases; unmatched junction bases: 13. The CDR3 is 18 residues long. The DNA for the CDR3 is TGTGCCAGCAGCTTCGGTAGGCATGGCGGGGGGTTCTACAATGAGCAGTTCTTC. Its protein is CASSFGRHGGGFYNEQFF. The whole variable domain, filled in from reference TRBV7-6 and TRBJ2-1, reads GAGVSQSPRYKVTKRGQDVALRCDPISGHVSLYWYRQALGQGPEFLTYFNYEAQQDKSGLPNDRFSAERPEGSISTLTIQRTEQRDSAMYRCASSFGRHGGGFYNEQFFGPGTRLTVL.

The chain employs TRBV7-8 and TRBJ1-6, with D perhaps TRBD1 (6 bases). V lost 5 bases and J lost 6, with 11 bases in between. The V gene's germline CDR1 is SGHVS and CDR2 FQNEAQ. The CDR3 is made up of 14 amino acids. The DNA of the CDR3 is TGTGCCAGCAGCCCAGGGGAGTTTAATTCACCCCTCCACTTT. This sequence encodes CASSPGEFNSPLHF.

This sequence joins TRBV27 and TRBJ1-1; 7 bases are shared with TRBD1. CDR3 size: 14 residues. J lost 6 bases, V lost 8 bases, and 12 bases had no gene match. Looked up from germline, CDR1 is MNHEY and CDR2 is SMNVEV (reference sequence). CDR3 sequence: CASRDRQGRAEAFF. The CDR3 DNA sequence: TGTGCCAGCCGGGATCGACAGGGCCGAGCTGAAGCTTTCTTT.

Only one count was recorded for this clone. This chain joins TRBV5-8 and TRBJ1-1, with D perhaps TRBD1 (5 bases). This CDR3 has 14 amino acids. The germline V and J ends were trimmed by 1 base and 5 bases, with 12 bases remaining between them. The germline gives CDR1 SGHTS, CDR2 YDEGEE. CDR3 amino acids: CASSLFSGRTEAFF. CDR3 DNA sequence: TGTGCCAGCAGCTTGTTCTCAGGGAGGACTGAAGCTTTCTTT. The entire variable domain, with the rest obtained from reference TRBV5-8 and TRBJ1-1, is as follows: EAGVTQSPTHLIKTRGQQATLRCSPISGHTSVYWYQQALGLGLQFLLWYDEGEERNRGNFPPRFSGRQFPNYSSELNVNALELEDSALYLCASSLFSGRTEAFFGQGTRLTVV.

The table lists this clone with a count of one. The V gene is TRBV2, the J gene TRBJ2-2; D ambiguous. CDR3 length equals 14 residues. The germline V gene encodes CDR1 SNHLY and CDR2 FYNNEI. V was clipped by 1 base and J by 3 bases, with 6 bases between them. The CDR3 DNA sequence: TGTGCCAGCAGTGAAGTAGTAGACACCGGGGAGCTGTTTTTT. Protein sequence: CASSEVVDTGELFF.

This clone has only a few counts. V and J are TRBV6-2 or TRBV6-3 and TRBJ2-1; the D gene is possibly TRBD1 (6 bases). The CDR3 spans 15 residues. Germline-derived CDR1 and CDR2 are MNHEY and SVGEGT. Trimming left V 0 bases short and J 0 bases short, with 6 bases between. In DNA form, the CDR3 reads TGTGCCAGCAGTTACTCAGGGGGCTCCTACAATGAGCAGTTCTTC. Translation: CASSYSGGSYNEQFF.

The chain joins TRBV6-1 to TRBJ2-2; TRBD2 agrees at 12 bases. The CDR3 has 17 amino acids. Trimming at V came to 4 bases and at J to 7 bases, leaving 10 bases not matched to a gene. Germline V gives CDR1 MNHNS, CDR2 SASEGT. CDR3 residues: CASSVLLAGGGGGELFF. The CDR3 DNA is TGTGCCAGCAGTGTTTTACTAGCGGGAGGAGGGGGCGGGGAGCTGTTTTTT.

The chain joins TRBV7-9 to TRBJ1-1; maybe TRBD1 (5 bases). This CDR3 has 13 amino acids. The germline V and J ends were trimmed by 6 bases and 1 base, with 9 bases remaining between them. The germline V gene encodes CDR1 SEHNR and CDR2 FQNEAQ (reference sequence). The CDR3 loop is CASSLQANTEAFF. DNA of the CDR3: TGTGCCAGCAGTTTACAGGCGAACACTGAAGCTTTCTTT.

V is TRBV5-1 and J is TRBJ2-5; D remains ambiguous. Germline CDR1 is SGHRS and CDR2 is YFSETQ. Trimming took off 0 bases at V and 5 bases at J, with 5 bases between the two ends. This CDR3 is 12 amino acids long. The CDR3, as DNA: TGCGCCAGCAGCTTGGATCGGGAGACCCAGTACTTC. The encoded protein is CASSLDRETQYF.

This sequence joins TRBV7-2 and TRBJ2-3; 9 nucleotides line up with TRBD2. The CDR3 contains 15 residues. Germline V lookup: CDR1 SGHTA, CDR2 FQGNSA. Trimming cost V 4 bases and J 1 base; bases outside gene matches: 3. CDR3 coding DNA: TGTGCCAGCAGCTGGACTAGCGCGGGCACAGATACGCAGTATTTT. This sequence encodes CASSWTSAGTDTQYF. The variable domain in full, completed from reference TRBV7-2 and TRBJ2-3, reads GAGVSQSPSNKVTEKGKDVELRCDPISGHTALYWYRQSLGQGLEFLIYFQGNSAPDKSGLPSDRFSAERTGGSVSTLTIQRTQQEDSAVYLCASSWTSAGTDTQYFGPGTRLTVL.

The rearrangement joins TRBV6-2 or TRBV6-3 to TRBJ1-2; no clear D gene. CDR1 MNHEY and CDR2 SVGEGT come from the germline V gene. The CDR3 has 15 residues. The V gene lost 3 bases and the J gene lost 0 bases, with 11 bases spanning the gap. The CDR3 region has the DNA TGTGCCAGCAGTTATGGCATCCTCCCTAACTATGGCTACACCTTC. This translates into CASSYGILPNYGYTF.

The chain combines TRBV5-8 with TRBJ1-5; tentative D call: TRBD1 (5 bases). Germline V gives CDR1 SGHTS, CDR2 YDEGEE. CDR3 length equals 16 residues. V lost 0 bases, J lost 2 bases, and 12 bases lay in between. In nucleotides, the CDR3 is TGTGCCAGCAGCTTGGGGGTGCTACAGGGCAATCAGCCCCAGCATTTT. This sequence encodes CASSLGVLQGNQPQHF.

V usage is TRBV10-3 and J usage is TRBJ1-5; D is possibly TRBD1 (6 bases). Germline-derived CDR1 and CDR2 are ENHRY and SYGVKD. The CDR3 is 12 amino acids. V shed 2 bases and J shed 9 bases, with 8 bases lying between them. In DNA form, the CDR3 reads TGTGCCATCAGTGAGACAGGGTGGCCCCAGCATTTT. Residues: CAISETGWPQHF.

This clone was counted a few times. The chain carries TRBV11-2 and TRBJ1-2; 10 positions agree with TRBD1. CDR3 length: 15 amino acids. Germline CDR1 and CDR2: SGHAT and FQNNGV. V shed 4 bases and J 3 bases; nucleotides not matched to a gene: 5. The CDR3 DNA is TGTGCCAGCAGCTCACGGACAGGGGGATACTATGGCTACACCTTC. It is translated as CASSSRTGGYYGYTF. The full variable domain, with the rest looked up from reference TRBV11-2 and TRBJ1-2, is EAGVAQSPRYKIIEKRQSVAFWCNPISGHATLYWYQQILGQGPKLLIQFQNNGVVDDSQLPKDRFSAERLKGVDSTLKIQPAKLEDSAVYLCASSSRTGGYYGYTFGSGTRLTVV.